There are many counts of the clone carrying this T cell receptor (beta chain). The antigen remains unidentified. The CDR3 length is 14 residues. CDR1 is ENHRY, CDR2 SYGVKD, per germline. Trimming took 3 bases from V and 0 from J, leaving 7 bases between them. Time point given: patch test 3, about 24 weeks after DPC sensitization. Treatment of the sample: therapeutic diphenylcyclopropenone sensitization with weekly scalp DPC. Alopecia patients deemed DPC-suitable, aged 18 to 70, excluding pregnancy. These data belong to a study of human T cells and chemical hapten exposure. Study-level results: As the donors had alopecia, their immune response may differ from healthy people's.

TCRdb re-called the RACE reads with MiXCR, one entry per CDR3 protein. The table records about 120,000 distinct CDR3 sequences, 11% of them present only once. The V gene is TRBV10-3, the J gene TRBJ2-3, with D unclear. The sequence came from a woman aged 50 to 60 with alopecia areata. Some clones in this sample may be carry-over from other donors' samples. The sequences come from whole blood, collected in connection with sensitization to the hapten diphenylcyclopropenone (DPC). The CDR3 loop reads CAISDGTSTDTQYF. CDR3 in DNA: TGTGCCATCAGTGACGGAACTAGCACAGATACGCAGTATTTT.